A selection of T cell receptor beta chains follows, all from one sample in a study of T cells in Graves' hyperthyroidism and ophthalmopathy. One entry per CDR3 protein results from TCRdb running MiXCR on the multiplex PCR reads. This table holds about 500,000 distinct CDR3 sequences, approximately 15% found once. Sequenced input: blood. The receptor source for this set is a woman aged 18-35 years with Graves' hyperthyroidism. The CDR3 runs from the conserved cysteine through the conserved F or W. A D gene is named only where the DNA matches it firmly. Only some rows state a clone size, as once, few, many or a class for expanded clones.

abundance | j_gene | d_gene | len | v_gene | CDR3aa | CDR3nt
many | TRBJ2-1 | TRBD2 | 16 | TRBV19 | CASRDRLAGAYNEQFF | TGTGCCAGTAGGGATAGACTAGCGGGAGCCTACAATGAGCAGTTCTTC
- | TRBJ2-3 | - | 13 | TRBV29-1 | CSVVSRGVNTQYF | TGCAGCGTTGTGTCCAGGGGGGTTAATACGCAGTATTTT
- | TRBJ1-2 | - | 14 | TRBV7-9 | CASSLERGPGGYTF | TGTGCCAGCAGCTTAGAACGGGGACCTGGGGGCTACACCTTC
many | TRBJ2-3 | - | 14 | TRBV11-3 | CASSSAMTTDTQYF | TGTGCCAGCAGCTCCGCGATGACAACAGATACGCAGTATTTT
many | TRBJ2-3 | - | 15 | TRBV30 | CAWSQGRDYGDTQYF | TGTGCCTGGAGTCAGGGCCGGGATTACGGAGATACGCAGTATTTT
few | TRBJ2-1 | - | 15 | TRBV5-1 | CASSLVGTSGDEQFF | TGCGCCAGCAGCTTGGTGGGGACTTCGGGGGATGAGCAGTTCTTC
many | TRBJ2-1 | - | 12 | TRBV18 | CASSPLTSEQFF | TGTGCCAGCTCACCACTGACTAGTGAGCAGTTCTTC
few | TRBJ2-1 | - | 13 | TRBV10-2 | CASRHGSYNEQFF | TGCGCCAGCAGACACGGCTCCTACAATGAGCAGTTCTTC
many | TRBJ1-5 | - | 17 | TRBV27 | CASSSERSSYGYQPQHF | TGTGCCAGCAGTTCAGAAAGAAGCAGTTACGGCTATCAGCCCCAGCATTTT
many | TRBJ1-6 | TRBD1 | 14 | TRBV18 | CASSTTGGDSPLHF | TGTGCCAGCTCAACCACAGGGGGTGATTCACCCCTCCACTTT
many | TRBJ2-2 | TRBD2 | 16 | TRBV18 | CASSPRTSGKTGELFF | TGTGCCAGCTCACCACGGACTAGCGGCAAAACCGGGGAGCTGTTTTTT
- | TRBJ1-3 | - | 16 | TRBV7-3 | CASSLGGSFSGNTIYF | TGTGCCAGCAGCTTAGGGGGCTCCTTCTCTGGAAACACCATATATTTT
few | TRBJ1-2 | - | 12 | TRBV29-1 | CSVEALFNGYTF | TGCAGCGTTGAAGCTCTGTTCAATGGCTACACCTTC
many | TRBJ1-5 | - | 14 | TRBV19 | CASGFLEPDQPQHF | TGTGCCAGTGGATTCCTCGAACCCGATCAGCCCCAGCATTTT
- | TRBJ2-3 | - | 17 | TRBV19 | CASSRPFTGNQKNTQYF | TGTGCCAGTAGTAGACCGTTCACAGGGAACCAGAAGAATACGCAGTATTTT
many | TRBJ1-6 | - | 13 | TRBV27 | CASSFMLPRPLHF | TGTGCCAGCAGCTTTATGTTGCCCAGACCCCTCCACTTT
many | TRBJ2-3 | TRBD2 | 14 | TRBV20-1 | CSAKWRGATDTQYF | TGCAGTGCTAAATGGCGGGGGGCCACAGATACGCAGTATTTT
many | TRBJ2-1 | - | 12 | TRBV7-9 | CASRGTYNEQFF | TGTGCCTCGAGGGGGACCTACAATGAGCAGTTCTTC
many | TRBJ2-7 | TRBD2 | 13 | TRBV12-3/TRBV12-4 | CASTWTSGIEQYF | TGTGCCAGCACCTGGACTAGCGGGATAGAGCAGTACTTC
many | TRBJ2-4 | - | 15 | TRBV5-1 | CASSLDGQPMDIQYF | TGCGCCAGCAGCTTGGATGGACAGCCCATGGACATTCAGTACTTC
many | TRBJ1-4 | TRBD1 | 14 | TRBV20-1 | CSARTGDRDEKLFF | TGCAGTGCTAGGACAGGGGATAGGGATGAAAAACTGTTTTTT
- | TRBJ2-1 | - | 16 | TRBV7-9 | CASSLALFGSYNEQFF | TGTGCCAGCAGCTTAGCGCTATTTGGCTCTTACAATGAGCAGTTCTTC
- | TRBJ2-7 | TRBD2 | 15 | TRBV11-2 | CASAPNLAGHYEQYF | TGTGCCAGCGCCCCTAACCTAGCGGGCCACTACGAGCAGTACTTC
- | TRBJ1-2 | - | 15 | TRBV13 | CASSPQGSSYYGYTF | TGTGCCAGCAGCCCCCAGGGCAGCTCTTACTATGGCTACACCTTC
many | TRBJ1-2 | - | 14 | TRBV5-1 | CASSLDGPNYGYTF | TGCGCCAGCAGCTTGGACGGGCCCAACTATGGCTACACCTTC
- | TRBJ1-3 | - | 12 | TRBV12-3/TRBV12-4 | CASSRQGNTIYF | TGTGCCAGCAGCAGACAGGGAAACACCATATATTTT
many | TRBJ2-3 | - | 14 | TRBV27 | CASSWAVSTDTQYF | TGTGCCAGCAGCTGGGCAGTTAGCACAGATACGCAGTATTTT
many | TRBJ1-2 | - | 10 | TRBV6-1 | CASCDRGYTF | TGTGCCAGCTGCGACCGTGGCTACACCTTC
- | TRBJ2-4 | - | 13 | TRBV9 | CASSAYNREDQYF | TGTGCCAGCAGCGCGTATAACAGGGAGGATCAGTACTTC
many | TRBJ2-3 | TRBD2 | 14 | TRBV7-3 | CASSSTSATDTQYF | TGTGCCAGCAGCAGCACTAGCGCCACAGATACGCAGTATTTT
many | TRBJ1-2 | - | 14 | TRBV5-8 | CASSLDRKGYGYTF | TGTGCCAGCAGCTTGGACAGGAAGGGATATGGCTACACCTTC
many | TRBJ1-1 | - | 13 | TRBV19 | CASTRGGATEAFF | TGTGCCAGTACCCGGGGGGGGGCCACTGAAGCTTTCTTT
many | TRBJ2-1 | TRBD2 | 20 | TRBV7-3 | CASSLGLGSVTSGGRREQFF | TGTGCCAGCAGCTTAGGTCTGGGGTCCGTAACTAGCGGAGGTAGACGTGAGCAGTTCTTC
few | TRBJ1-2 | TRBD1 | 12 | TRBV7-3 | CASSLTGTGHTF | TGTGCCAGCAGCTTAACGGGGACAGGGCACACCTTC
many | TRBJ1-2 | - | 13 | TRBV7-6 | CASSLGAAYGYTF | TGTGCCAGCAGCTTAGGGGCCGCGTATGGCTACACCTTC
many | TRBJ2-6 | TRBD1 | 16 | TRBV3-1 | CASSQGQLSGANVLTF | TGTGCCAGCAGCCAGGGACAGTTATCCGGGGCCAACGTCCTGACTTTC
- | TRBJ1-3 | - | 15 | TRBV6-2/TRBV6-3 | CASSYSRVPGNTIYF | TGTGCCAGCAGTTACTCAAGGGTGCCTGGAAACACCATATATTTT
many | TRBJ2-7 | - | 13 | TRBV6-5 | CASSYRTAYEQYF | TGTGCCAGCAGTTACCGGACTGCCTACGAGCAGTACTTC
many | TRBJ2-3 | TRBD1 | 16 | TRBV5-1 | CASSLAGTGGTDTQYF | TGCGCCAGCAGCTTGGCCGGGACAGGGGGTACAGATACGCAGTATTTT
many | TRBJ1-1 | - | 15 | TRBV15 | CATSRDLPLGTEAFF | TGTGCCACCAGCAGAGACCTCCCCTTGGGCACTGAAGCTTTCTTT